The sequence of this T cell receptor (beta chain) was determined in a study of sequential checkpoint blockade in melanoma (dated by TCRdb to about 2019). Study-level background: Patients were assigned by 1:1 randomization to either first-line nivolumab followed by ipilimumab (arm A) or ipilimumab followed by nivolumab (arm B). Maintenance nivolumab was given following each of the two trial sequences. Summary of the overall study and its limitations: The response-prediction model combining TCR metrics and mutation burden needs validation in larger, independent patient cohorts.

TCRbeta CDR3 regions were immunosequenced from genomic DNA with the immunoSEQ Assay. Before high-throughput sequencing, genomic DNA was amplified using bias-controlled multiplex PCR. The study's processing was this. To quantify the absolute abundance of each unique TCRbeta CDR3 region, the sequences were collapsed and filtered. Clonality was defined as 1 minus Pielou's evenness and was calculated using productive rearrangements only. Clones with significantly greater frequencies in on-treatment versus baseline samples were identified using a previously published method. The immuneACCESS repertoire file appears here via TCRdb, limited to in-frame rearrangements. These files lack a portion of the clones; in checked studies, under half of the deficit traces to unresolved V genes, and the cause of the others is not known. The DNA gave D and trimming, while V, J and clone size come from that table. The sample contains under 40,000 clones, more than 70% of them found a single time. Under 15% of the sample belongs to the ten largest clones.

According to the study, the label for this sample's treatment or condition signals: randomized to nivolumab then ipilimumab (arm A) or the reverse (arm B). None of the patients in the trial had previously been given DNA-damaging chemotherapy. Thawed PBMCs were sorted on a FACS Aria II flow cytometer to isolate live CD3+CD8+ cells negative for CD19 and CD56. CheckMate 064, a randomized, open-label phase II trial of sequential checkpoint blockade, was the source of the samples, all of which came from patients with melanoma. Leukapheresis was used to collect peripheral blood mononuclear cells, which were then purified with Ficoll-Paque and frozen in human serum with roughly 10% DMSO. Immediately after sorting, the purity of the sorted blood CD3+CD8+ cells was confirmed to be >98%, and DNA was then extracted. V is cut by 7 bases and J by 12 bases, and the space between the germline ends is 10 bases. CDR1 and CDR2 were assigned from the germline V gene as WSHSY and SAAADI. The CDR3 numbers 10 residues from cysteine through phenylalanine. Only CDR3 DNA is held: 30 bases, read in frame from base 1.

Concerning this clone: This receptor's antigen is unknown. There are no base qualities to consult, and no much larger clone falls within one base.

This specimen consisted of CD8+ T cells sorted from blood (inferred from file names), obtained from a patient given nivolumab and ipilimumab in sequence. This TCR derives from a human donor with melanoma. This sequence uses TRBV10-2 and TRBJ2-1; TRBD1 is possibly the D segment (5 matching bases). The CDR3 is CASKDNWQFF. The bases are TGCGCCAGCAAGGACAACTGGCAGTTCTTC.